This T cell receptor beta chain was identified during a study of cytomegalovirus exposure and HLA in healthy donors. Study at large: An early release of data contained about 85 million unique TCRs, which came from HLA-typed donors. Falling in the Caucasian-associated ancestry cluster were 80% to 85% of 398 genotyped donors. General study findings and limits: Indistinguishability led to the exclusion of some V segments, TRBV6-2 and TRBV6-3 included. Beyond CMV serostatus, there was no information to go on about immune exposure.

PCR employed 60 Vbeta and 13 Jbeta primers. Repertoires were generated with immunoSEQ multiplex PCR, while TCRdb's copy carries only in-frame clones and drops some. In the table there are about 190,000 clones, 78% of which are singletons. Worth noting for this clone: Its cognate antigen is unknown.

The CDR3 length is 14 residues. The germline gives CDR1 LNHDA, CDR2 SQIVND (reference sequence). V trimming: 7 bases; J trimming: 5 bases; junction bases outside the gene matches: 8. This rearrangement joins TRBV19 to TRBJ2-1, with 7 bases that match TRBD2. The TCR originated in a woman between 25 and 40 years old in good health and CMV-seropositive. Sequenced material: PBMCs. The DNA for the CDR3 is TGTGCCAGTACTACGGGGGGACGGCACAATGAGCAGTTCTTC. Translating gives CASTTGGRHNEQFF. The variable domain in full, with the rest retrieved from reference TRBV19 and TRBJ2-1, is DGGITQSPKYLFRKEGQNVTLSCEQNLNHDAMYWYRQDPGQGLRLIYYSQIVNDFQKGDIAEGYSVSREKKESFPLTVTSAQKNPTAFYLCASTTGGRHNEQFFGPGTRLTVL.